This T cell receptor beta chain was captured by sequencing in a study of OX40 agonist ivuxolimab in advanced cancers. Study-level information: Given to patients was ivuxolimab, an agonistic anti-OX40 (CD134) antibody.

The CDR3 spans 14 residues. Trimming cost V 4 bases and J 5 bases; bases outside gene matches: 8. Germline assignment: CDR1 SGHNT and CDR2 YYREEE (reference sequence). Only in-frame clones appear in the TCRdb table, and some are missing; sequencing was by immunoSEQ multiplex PCR. The sample yields over 15,000 clones, 86% seen once. The J gene is TRBJ2-5, the V gene TRBV5-4; 7 nucleotides agree with TRBD1. Sequencing was performed on CD4+ or CD8+ T cells sorted from blood, taken in a trial of the OX40 agonist ivuxolimab. The sequence was collected from an adult with an advanced solid tumor such as melanoma, head and neck, liver or kidney cancer. The CDR3 DNA follows: TGTGCCAGCAGCCCCGGGACAGCCCGGGAGACCCAGTACTTC. This codes for CASSPGTARETQYF. Supplemented by reference TRBV5-4 and TRBJ2-5, the full variable domain reads ETGVTQSPTHLIKTRGQQVTLRCSSQSGHNTVSWYQQALGQGPQFIFQYYREEENGRGNFPPRFSGLQFPNYSSELNVNALELDDSALYLCASSPGTARETQYFGPGTRLLVL.